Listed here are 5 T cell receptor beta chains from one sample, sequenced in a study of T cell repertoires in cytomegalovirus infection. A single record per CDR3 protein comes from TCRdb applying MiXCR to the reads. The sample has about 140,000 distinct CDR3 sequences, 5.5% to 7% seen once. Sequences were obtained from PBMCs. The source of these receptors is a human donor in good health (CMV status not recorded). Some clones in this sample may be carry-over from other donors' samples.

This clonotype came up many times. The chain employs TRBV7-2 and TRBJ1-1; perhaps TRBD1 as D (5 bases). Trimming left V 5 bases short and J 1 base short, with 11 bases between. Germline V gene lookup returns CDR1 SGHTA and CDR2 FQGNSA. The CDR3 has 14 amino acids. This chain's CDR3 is CASSLGGENTEAFF. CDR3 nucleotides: TGTGCCAGCAGCCTTGGGGGTGAGAACACTGAAGCTTTCTTT.

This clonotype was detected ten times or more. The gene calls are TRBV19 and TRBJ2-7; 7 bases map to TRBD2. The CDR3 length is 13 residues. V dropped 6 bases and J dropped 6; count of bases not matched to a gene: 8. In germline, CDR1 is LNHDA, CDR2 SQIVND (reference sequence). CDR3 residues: CASSSGLVSEQYF. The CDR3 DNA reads TGTGCCAGTAGCTCCGGACTAGTGAGCGAGCAGTACTTC.

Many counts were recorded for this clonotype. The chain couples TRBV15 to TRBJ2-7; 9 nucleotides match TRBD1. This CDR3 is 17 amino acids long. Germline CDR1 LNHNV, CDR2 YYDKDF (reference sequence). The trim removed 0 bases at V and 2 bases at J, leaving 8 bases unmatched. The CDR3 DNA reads TGTGCCACCAGCAGAGACGGTGGACAGGGGATAACCTACGAGCAGTACTTC. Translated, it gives CATSRDGGQGITYEQYF.

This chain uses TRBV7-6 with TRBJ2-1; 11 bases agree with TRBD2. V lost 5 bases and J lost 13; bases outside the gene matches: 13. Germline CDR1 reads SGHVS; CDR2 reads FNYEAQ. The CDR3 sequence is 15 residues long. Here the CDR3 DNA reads TGTGCCAGCAGCCCACTAGCGGGGGAAGGTGGTGACCAGTTCTTC. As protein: CASSPLAGEGGDQFF.

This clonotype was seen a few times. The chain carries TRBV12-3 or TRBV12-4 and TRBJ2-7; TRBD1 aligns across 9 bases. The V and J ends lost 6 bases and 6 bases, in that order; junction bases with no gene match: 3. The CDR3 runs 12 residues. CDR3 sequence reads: CASSRTGAEQYF. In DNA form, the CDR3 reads TGTGCCAGCAGCCGGACAGGGGCCGAGCAGTACTTC.